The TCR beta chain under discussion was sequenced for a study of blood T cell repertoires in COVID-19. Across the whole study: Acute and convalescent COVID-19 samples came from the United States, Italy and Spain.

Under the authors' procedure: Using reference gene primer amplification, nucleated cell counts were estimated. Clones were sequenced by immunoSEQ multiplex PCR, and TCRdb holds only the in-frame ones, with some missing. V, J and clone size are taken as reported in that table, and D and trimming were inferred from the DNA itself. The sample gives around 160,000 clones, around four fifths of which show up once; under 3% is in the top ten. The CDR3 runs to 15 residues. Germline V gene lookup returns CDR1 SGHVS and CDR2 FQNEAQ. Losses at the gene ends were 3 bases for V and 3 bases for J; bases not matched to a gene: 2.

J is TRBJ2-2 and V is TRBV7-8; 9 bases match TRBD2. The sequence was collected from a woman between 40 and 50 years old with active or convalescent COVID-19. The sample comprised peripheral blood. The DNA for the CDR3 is TGTGCCAGCAGCTTTTTAGCGGGAGACACCGGGGAGCTGTTTTTT. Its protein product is CASSFLAGDTGELFF.